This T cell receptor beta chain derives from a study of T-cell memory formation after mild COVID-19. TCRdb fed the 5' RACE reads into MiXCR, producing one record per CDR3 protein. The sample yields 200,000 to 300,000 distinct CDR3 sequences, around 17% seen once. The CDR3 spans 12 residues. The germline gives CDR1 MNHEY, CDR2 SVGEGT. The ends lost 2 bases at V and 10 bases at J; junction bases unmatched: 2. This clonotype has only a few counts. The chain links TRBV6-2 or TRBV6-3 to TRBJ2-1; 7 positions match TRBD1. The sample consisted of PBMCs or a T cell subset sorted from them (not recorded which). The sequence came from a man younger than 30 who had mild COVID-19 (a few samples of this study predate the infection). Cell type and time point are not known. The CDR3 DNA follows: TGTGCCAGCAGTTACAGGGGGCCCGAGCAGTTCTTC. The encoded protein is CASSYRGPEQFF.